This TCR beta chain originates from a study of blood T cell repertoires in COVID-19. Study overall: Samples came from the United States, Italy and Spain, spanning acute and convalescent COVID-19.

In germline, CDR1 is MDHEN, CDR2 SYDVKM. The CDR3 spans 15 residues. Trimming pared 2 bases from V and 0 bases from J, leaving 10 bases between. TCRdb keeps only in-frame clones here, not all; method: immunoSEQ multiplex PCR. The sample consists of 350,000 or so clones, about nine tenths of them appearing once. The sequence came from a woman aged 25 to 39 with COVID-19, enrolled during active disease. V is TRBV28 and J is TRBJ1-2; D might be TRBD1 (6 bases). The material sequenced was peripheral blood. DNA for the CDR3: TGTGCCAGCAGTTTACAGGGGCCAGCTAACTATGGCTACACCTTC. It encodes CASSLQGPANYGYTF.